This entry lists 18 T cell receptor beta chains sequenced from one sample in a study of T cell changes during pregnancy in multiple sclerosis. Repertoires were generated with immunoSEQ multiplex PCR, while TCRdb's copy carries only in-frame clones and drops some. Of tens of thousands of clones listed, approximately 91% are singletons. The source was peripheral blood, collected in the third trimester of pregnancy. The receptors shown here come from a female donor with multiple sclerosis, enrolled in a pregnancy study.

This chain uses TRBV5-4 with TRBJ2-1; a weak D match, TRBD2 (5 bases). Trimming removed 0 bases from V and 8 bases from J, with 9 bases in between. This CDR3 has 13 amino acids. CDR1 and CDR2 (germline): SGHNT, YYREEE (reference sequence). In nucleotides, the CDR3 is TGTGCCAGCAGCTTGGGACTAAGGGATGAGCAGTTCTTC. This translates into CASSLGLRDEQFF.

The DNA of the CDR3 is TGCGCCAGCAGCTTCCGAGGAGCGGGGGTTGGCTACGAGCAGTACTTC. Protein sequence: CASSFRGAGVGYEQYF. The chain is built from TRBV4-1 and TRBJ2-7, with TRBD2 matching 8 bases. V dropped 5 bases and J dropped 3; count of bases not matched to a gene: 12. Germline CDR1 and CDR2: MGHRA and YSYEKL. CDR3 length: 16 amino acids.

V gene TRBV2 combines with J gene TRBJ1-5; TRBD1 aligns across 8 bases. V lost 4 bases and J lost 9; bases outside the gene matches: 8. The CDR3 extends over 14 amino acids. CDR1 and CDR2 (germline): SNHLY, FYNNEI. The DNA of the CDR3 is TGTGCCAGCAGTGGAACAGGGGGTAGGCGGCCCCAGCATTTT. Its translation is CASSGTGGRRPQHF.

The rearrangement links TRBV6-1 to TRBJ1-6; 7 positions agree with TRBD1. Germline CDR1 MNHNS, CDR2 SASEGT. This CDR3 is built from 18 residues. J was trimmed by 5 bases and V by 2 bases; bases with no gene match: 12. The CDR3 DNA reads TGTGCCAGCAGTGAATTAGGGATGGAGGGGGCAGATAATTCACCCCTCCACTTT. It is translated as CASSELGMEGADNSPLHF.

This clone was counted between two and nine times. This chain uses TRBV6-5 with TRBJ1-4; no firm D call. The CDR3 extends over 13 amino acids. Germline CDR1 MNHEY, CDR2 SVGAGI. V lost 1 base and J lost 14, with 14 bases in between. The CDR3, as DNA: TGTGCCAGCAGTTACTTGTCGGAGAGGGCCCTGTTTTTT. It is translated as CASSYLSERALFF.

V usage is TRBV9 and J usage is TRBJ2-7, with 9 bases aligning to TRBD1. The germline gives CDR1 SGDLS, CDR2 YYNGEE. J was trimmed by 3 bases and V by 0 bases; bases with no gene match: 1. The CDR3 contains 14 residues. The CDR3 region is CASSVGGQGYEQYF. In DNA, the CDR3 is TGTGCCAGCAGCGTAGGGGGACAGGGCTACGAGCAGTACTTC.

This clone appeared once. The chain joins TRBV27 to TRBJ2-3; 10 nucleotides agree with TRBD2. Germline values: CDR1 MNHEY, CDR2 SMNVEV (reference sequence). The CDR3 consists of 18 residues. V shed 0 bases and J 2 bases; nucleotides not matched to a gene: 8. CDR3 loop: CASSLSSGGARDTDTQYF. CDR3 coding DNA: TGTGCCAGCAGTTTATCAAGCGGGGGGGCTCGGGACACAGATACGCAGTATTTT.

The chain combines TRBV4-1 with TRBJ1-2; 8 nucleotides match TRBD1. The junction had 7 bases not matched to a gene; V was cut back by 0 bases and J by 4 bases. This CDR3 spans 16 amino acids. The germline V gene has CDR1 MGHRA and CDR2 YSYEKL. In DNA, the CDR3 is TGCGCCAGCAGCCAAGAGGGCAGGGGGCGCGCCTATGGCTACACCTTC. It is translated as CASSQEGRGRAYGYTF.

V is TRBV9 and J is TRBJ1-1; 8 nucleotides match TRBD1. Germline CDR1 is SGDLS and CDR2 is YYNGEE. This CDR3 is built from 15 residues. Germline trimming cut 0 bases from V and 11 bases from J; bases unmatched to any gene: 12. CDR3 protein: CASSVEGQGGGAAFF. For the CDR3, the DNA is TGTGCCAGCAGCGTAGAAGGACAGGGAGGGGGGGCGGCTTTCTTT.

The rearrangement links TRBV19 to TRBJ1-4, with 7 nucleotides matching TRBD1. Per the germline V gene, CDR1 is LNHDA and CDR2 is SQIVND (reference sequence). Germline trimming cut 6 bases from V and 7 bases from J; bases unmatched to any gene: 14. This CDR3 is 16 amino acids long. This chain's CDR3 is CASRSGQRPLTEKLFF. The CDR3 region has the DNA TGTGCCAGTAGGTCGGGACAGAGGCCCTTGACTGAAAAACTGTTTTTT.

Note on this clone: The sample carries other DNA sequences with the same CDR3. The V call is TRBV4-2, the J call TRBJ2-3; 15 bases are shared with TRBD2. The CDR3 has 16 residues. The junction had 2 bases not matched to a gene; V was cut back by 1 base and J by 6 bases. The germline V gene has CDR1 LGHNA and CDR2 YNFKEQ. CDR3: CASSQGTSGGADTQYF. The CDR3 nucleotides read TGTGCCAGCAGCCAAGGGACTAGCGGGGGGGCCGATACGCAGTATTTT.

The CDR3 DNA follows: TGTGCCAGCAGCCAGTTAGCAGCCAAAAACATTCAGTACTTC. Translation: CASSQLAAKNIQYF. V usage is TRBV7-2 and J usage is TRBJ2-4, with unresolved D. CDR3 length equals 14 residues. V lost 5 bases and J lost 0, with 8 bases in between. Germline V gives CDR1 SGHTA, CDR2 FQGNSA.

The chain uses TRBV5-1 and TRBJ2-2, with D tentatively TRBD2 (6 bases). Looked up from germline, CDR1 is SGHRS and CDR2 is YFSETQ. V lost 7 bases and J 4 bases, leaving 14 bases between the germline ends. The CDR3 spans 14 residues. The CDR3 nucleotides read TGCGCCAGCCGGGAGCAGGAACTCACCGGGGAGCTGTTTTTT. This gives the protein CASREQELTGELFF.

Written as DNA, the CDR3 is TGTGCCAGCAGCTTACGGGACCCCAGGGACAGGCAGCCCCAGCATTTT. Encoded protein: CASSLRDPRDRQPQHF. The chain couples TRBV7-8 to TRBJ1-5, with 8 nucleotides matching TRBD1. V lost 2 bases and J lost 7; bases outside the gene matches: 10. This CDR3 comprises 16 residues. Germline CDR1 and CDR2: SGHVS and FQNEAQ.

V and J are TRBV29-1 and TRBJ1-1; D is unclear. Looked up from germline, CDR1 is SQVTM and CDR2 is ANQGSEA. This CDR3 region has 15 residues. Trimming removed 6 bases at V and 1 base at J, with 18 bases between. CDR3 loop: CSVARTGIGNTEAFF. In nucleotides, the CDR3 is TGCAGCGTCGCGCGGACGGGGATCGGGAACACTGAAGCTTTCTTT.

This clone was picked up one time. This rearrangement joins TRBV19 to TRBJ2-3, with 8 bases that match TRBD2. The CDR3 is made up of 16 amino acids. CDR1 is LNHDA and CDR2 is SQIVND in the germline V gene (reference sequence). V lost 5 bases, J lost 9 bases, and 16 bases stayed unmatched. The CDR3 spells CASSLRLARRGGTQYF. DNA of the CDR3: TGTGCCAGTAGTCTCCGACTAGCGCGCCGGGGGGGGACGCAGTATTTT. The entire variable domain, with the rest obtained from reference TRBV19 and TRBJ2-3, is as follows: DGGITQSPKYLFRKEGQNVTLSCEQNLNHDAMYWYRQDPGQGLRLIYYSQIVNDFQKGDIAEGYSVSREKKESFPLTVTSAQKNPTAFYLCASSLRLARRGGTQYFGPGTRLTVL.

V and J are TRBV19 and TRBJ2-7, with 7 bases that match TRBD1. The CDR3 sequence is 14 residues long. The germline V gene has CDR1 LNHDA and CDR2 SQIVND (reference sequence). V shed 4 bases and J 2 bases; nucleotides not matched to a gene: 5. The CDR3 loop is CASSTGGYPYEQYF. In DNA, the CDR3 is TGTGCCAGTAGTACAGGGGGTTACCCCTACGAGCAGTACTTC.

V is TRBV7-8 and J is TRBJ1-2; 10 nucleotides align to TRBD1. Germline CDR1 and CDR2: SGHVS and FQNEAQ. The CDR3 runs 13 residues. J lost 10 bases, V lost 5 bases, and 7 bases had no gene match. CDR3 nucleotides: TGTGCCAGCAGCCGCGGGACAGGGGATGACTACACCTTC. It translates to CASSRGTGDDYTF.